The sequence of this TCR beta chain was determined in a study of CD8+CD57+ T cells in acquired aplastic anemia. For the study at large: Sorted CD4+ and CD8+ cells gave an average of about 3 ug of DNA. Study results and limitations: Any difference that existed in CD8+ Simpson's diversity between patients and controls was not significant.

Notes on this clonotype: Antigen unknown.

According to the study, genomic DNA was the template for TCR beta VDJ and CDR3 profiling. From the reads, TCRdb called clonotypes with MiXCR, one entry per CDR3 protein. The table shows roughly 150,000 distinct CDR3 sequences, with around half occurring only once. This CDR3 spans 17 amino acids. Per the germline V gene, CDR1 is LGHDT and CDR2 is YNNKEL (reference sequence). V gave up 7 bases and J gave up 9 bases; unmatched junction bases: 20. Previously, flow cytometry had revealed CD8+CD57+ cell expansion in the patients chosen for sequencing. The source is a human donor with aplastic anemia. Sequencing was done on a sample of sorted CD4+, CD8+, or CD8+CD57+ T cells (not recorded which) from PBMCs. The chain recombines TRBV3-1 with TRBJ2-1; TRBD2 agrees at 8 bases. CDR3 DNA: TGTGCCAGCACCCCTAGGGGGGGGCGGGGGGCCCGTGGTGAGCAGTTCTTC. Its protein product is CASTPRGGRGARGEQFF.